The clone carrying this T cell receptor beta chain was seen many times. Its specificity is unknown. Between roughly 19,000 and 1,100,000 sorted cells, with 10%, 30% or 50% RNA, yielded naive CD8 libraries. Using a CD8+CD4-CCR7+CD45RA+ phenotype, naive CD8 T cells were sorted. The data were obtained in a study of molecular identifiers for immune sequencing clone quantification. Study results and limitations: Should identical TCR molecules share a barcode, the sizes of highly expanded clones could be underestimated. Among about a million naive cells, spiked Jurkat TCR RNA from a single cell was reportedly detectable.

Each CDR3 protein gets one entry after TCRdb re-called the PCR reads with MiXCR. The sample holds about 640,000 distinct CDR3 sequences, just under 20% seen once. V gave up 4 bases and J gave up 0 bases, with 13 bases separating them. Germline values: CDR1 KGHSH, CDR2 LQKENI. The CDR3 spans 16 residues. Sequencing was performed on naive CD8+ T cells from blood, with Jurkat cell RNA spiked in. The subset denotes: FACS-sorted CD8+CD4-CCR7+CD45RA+ naive T cells. The V and J genes are TRBV18 and TRBJ2-4; D remains unclear. The TCR was taken from a human donor in good health. Some libraries in this study had Jurkat cell RNA spiked in. This CDR3 is CASSLQGGIAKNIQYF. The CDR3 DNA is TGTGCCAGCTCACTGCAAGGTGGAATAGCCAAAAACATTCAGTACTTC. Full variable domain (outside the CDR3, taken from reference TRBV18 and TRBJ2-4): NAGVMQNPRHLVRRRGQEARLRCSPMKGHSHVYWYRQLPEEGLKFMVYLQKENIIDESGMPKERFSAEFPKEGPSILRIQQVVRGDSAAYFCASSLQGGIAKNIQYFGAGTRLSVL.